This T cell receptor beta chain originates from a study of blood T cell repertoires in COVID-19. Study context: There were acute and convalescent COVID-19 samples, and they came from the United States, Italy and Spain. Sources were T cells, B-cell-depleted T cells, or PBMCs; the material itself was cDNA or gDNA.

Germline loops: CDR1 LGHNA, CDR2 YNFKEQ. The CDR3 runs to 17 residues. Trimming at V came to 4 bases and at J to 1 base, leaving 11 bases not matched to a gene. In Seattle, patients joined the study during active infection and were tracked longitudinally. Original data processing: It was from reference gene primer amplification that nucleated cell counts were estimated. Profiled with immunoSEQ multiplex PCR; TCRdb holds only in-frame clones, not every one. V and J calls and clone size are as listed in that table; D and trimming were resolved from the DNA. The data contain about 120,000 clones, nearly 90% of them singletons. In this sample, this clone turned up once.

The chain combines TRBV4-2 with TRBJ2-5; 8 bases are a match to TRBD2. This TCR was sampled from a woman aged 55-69 years with COVID-19, enrolled during active disease. The sample was peripheral blood. CDR3 in DNA: TGTGCCAGCAGCCCCAAGGGTACCGGGACTAGCCAAGAGACCCAGTACTTC. It specifies CASSPKGTGTSQETQYF.